The rows below give T cell receptor beta chains drawn from one sample of a study of T cells in Graves' hyperthyroidism and ophthalmopathy. TCRdb fed the multiplex PCR reads into MiXCR, producing one record per CDR3 protein. The table shows 700,000 or so distinct CDR3 sequences, with about 15% occurring only once. Sequenced input: blood. The receptor source for this set is a young man with Graves' hyperthyroidism. CDR3s include the opening cysteine and the closing phenylalanine or tryptophan. The D gene is left open where the match is weak. Clone size appears in some rows only: once, few, many, or a class for an expanded clone.

>14|TRBJ2-4|many|TRBV28|NA
CASTRGDTKNIQYF
TGTGCCAGCACCCGGGGAGACACCAAAAACATTCAGTACTTC
>15|TRBJ2-1|few|TRBV13|NA
CASSARDGTYNEQFF
TGTGCCAGCAGCGCCAGGGACGGAACCTACAATGAGCAGTTCTTC
>12|TRBJ1-1|few|TRBV10-3|TRBD1
CAIRDREAEAFF
TGTGCCATCAGGGACAGGGAGGCTGAAGCTTTCTTT
>13|TRBJ2-1|many|TRBV28|NA
CASSSGLHNEQFF
TGTGCCAGCAGTTCTGGACTTCACAATGAGCAGTTCTTC
>18|TRBJ2-5|many|TRBV7-8|TRBD2
CASSLQGLAVPYQETQYF
TGTGCCAGCAGCTTACAGGGACTAGCGGTTCCGTACCAAGAGACCCAGTACTTC
>15|TRBJ2-3|many|TRBV10-3|TRBD1
CAISEWAGGRDTQYF
TGTGCCATCAGTGAGTGGGCAGGGGGCCGAGATACGCAGTATTTT
>15|TRBJ2-7|NA|TRBV4-1|TRBD2
CASSQLLAGVNEQYF
TGCGCCAGCAGCCAACTGCTAGCGGGAGTCAACGAGCAGTACTTC
>15|TRBJ2-7|few|TRBV7-2|TRBD2
CASSLGSGTLYEQYF
TGTGCCAGCAGCTTAGGGAGCGGGACCCTCTACGAGCAGTACTTC
>18|TRBJ2-7|NA|TRBV5-7|TRBD1
CASIPAGQGVYDSYEQYF
TGTGCCAGCATCCCCGCGGGACAGGGAGTGTACGACTCCTACGAGCAGTACTTC
>16|TRBJ2-7|NA|TRBV28|TRBD2
CASSFQVKRETNEQYF
TGTGCCAGCAGTTTTCAGGTGAAGCGGGAGACCAACGAGCAGTACTTC
>18|TRBJ2-2|few|TRBV28|TRBD1
CASSWSSKGASRTGELFF
TGTGCCAGCAGTTGGAGTTCCAAGGGGGCTTCGCGCACCGGGGAGCTGTTTTTT
>14|TRBJ2-7|few|TRBV7-9|NA
CASSSGRYSYEQYF
TGTGCCAGCAGTTCTGGGCGGTACTCCTACGAGCAGTACTTC
>21|TRBJ2-1|NA|TRBV28|NA
CASSSRGAGLSGGWGYNEQFF
TGTGCCAGCAGTTCCCGGGGAGCGGGTCTTAGCGGAGGATGGGGTTACAATGAGCAGTTCTTC
>17|TRBJ2-7|NA|TRBV20-1|TRBD2
CSAGGLLGLAGEYEQYF
TGCAGTGCTGGAGGTCTCTTGGGACTAGCGGGAGAATACGAGCAGTACTTC
>15|TRBJ2-7|NA|TRBV9|TRBD1
CASSKTGTGEYEQYF
TGTGCCAGCAGCAAAACCGGGACAGGAGAATACGAGCAGTACTTC
>15|TRBJ2-6|NA|TRBV19|TRBD1
CASSTGTAGANVLTF
TGTGCCAGTAGTACCGGGACAGCTGGGGCCAACGTCCTGACTTTC
>15|TRBJ2-1|NA|TRBV28|NA
CASGGFGGYADEQFF
TGTGCCAGCGGGGGTTTTGGCGGATATGCGGATGAGCAGTTCTTC
>14|TRBJ1-1|NA|TRBV20-1|NA
CSAESGGMATEAFF
TGCAGTGCCGAAAGCGGGGGAATGGCCACTGAAGCTTTCTTT
>13|TRBJ2-1|NA|TRBV3-1|NA
CASSFRGRHEQFF
TGTGCCAGCAGCTTCCGGGGGCGTCATGAGCAGTTCTTC
>17|TRBJ1-1|few|TRBV9|NA
CASSPTVRGGMNTEAFF
TGTGCCAGCAGCCCGACCGTTAGGGGCGGAATGAACACTGAAGCTTTCTTT
>14|TRBJ2-7|NA|TRBV20-1|TRBD2
CSAQVGLAACEQYF
TGCAGTGCACAAGTGGGACTAGCGGCCTGCGAGCAGTACTTC
>18|TRBJ2-7|many|TRBV5-1|TRBD1
CASSRTGTGGLPSYEQYF
TGCGCCAGCAGCCGCACCGGGACAGGGGGTCTACCCTCCTACGAGCAGTACTTC
>15|TRBJ1-3|NA|TRBV3-1|NA
CASSVDILSGNTIYF
TGTGCCAGCAGCGTTGACATCCTCTCTGGAAACACCATATATTTT
>15|TRBJ1-4|many|TRBV30|NA
CAWNLRGRGYEKLFF
TGTGCCTGGAACCTCCGTGGGAGGGGTTATGAAAAACTGTTTTTT
>15|TRBJ2-3|many|TRBV20-1|TRBD2
CSVTRTSGTTDTQYF
TGCAGTGTCACTAGGACTAGCGGGACCACAGATACGCAGTATTTT
>14|TRBJ1-1|many|TRBV12-3/TRBV12-4|TRBD1
CASSLTGWGTEAFF
TGTGCCAGCAGTTTGACAGGGTGGGGCACTGAAGCTTTCTTT
>16|TRBJ2-7|many|TRBV5-1|NA
CASSRGATGATYEQYF
TGCGCCAGCAGCCGGGGGGCGACAGGGGCCACCTACGAGCAGTACTTC
>14|TRBJ2-7|NA|TRBV5-1|NA
CASSLEEGSYEQYF
TGCGCCAGCAGCTTGGAGGAGGGATCCTACGAGCAGTACTTC
>16|TRBJ1-4|few|TRBV7-2|TRBD1
CASSLIQGATNEKLFF
TGTGCCAGCAGCTTAATCCAGGGGGCAACTAATGAAAAACTGTTTTTT
>14|TRBJ2-6|NA|TRBV7-9|NA
CASSLVLSANVLTF
TGTGCCAGCAGCTTAGTTCTGTCGGCCAACGTCCTGACTTTC
>13|TRBJ2-6|NA|TRBV12-3/TRBV12-4|NA
CASTTGGANVLTF
TGTGCCAGCACAACCGGTGGGGCCAACGTCCTGACTTTC
>19|TRBJ2-3|many|TRBV27|TRBD2
CASSPRPHTSGSPTDTQYF
TGTGCCAGCAGTCCTAGACCCCATACTAGCGGGAGTCCCACAGATACGCAGTATTTT
>14|TRBJ2-6|few|TRBV2|NA
CARSTASGANVLTF
TGTGCCAGGAGTACAGCCTCTGGGGCCAACGTCCTGACTTTC